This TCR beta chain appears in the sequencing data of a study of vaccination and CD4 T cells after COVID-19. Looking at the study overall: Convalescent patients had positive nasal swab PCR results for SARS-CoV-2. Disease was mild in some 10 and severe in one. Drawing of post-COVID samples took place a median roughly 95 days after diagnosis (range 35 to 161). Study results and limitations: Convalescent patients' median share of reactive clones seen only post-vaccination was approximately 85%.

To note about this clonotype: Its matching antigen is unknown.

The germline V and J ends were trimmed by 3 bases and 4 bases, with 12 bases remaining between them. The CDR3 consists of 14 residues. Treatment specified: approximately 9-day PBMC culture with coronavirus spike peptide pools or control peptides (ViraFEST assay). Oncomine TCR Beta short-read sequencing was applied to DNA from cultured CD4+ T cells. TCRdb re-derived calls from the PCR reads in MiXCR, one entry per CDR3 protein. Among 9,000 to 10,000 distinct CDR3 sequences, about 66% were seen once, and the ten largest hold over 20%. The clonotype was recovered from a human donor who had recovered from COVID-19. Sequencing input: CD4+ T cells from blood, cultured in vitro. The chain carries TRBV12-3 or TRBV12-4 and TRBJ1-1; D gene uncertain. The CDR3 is CASSLRRGVTEAFF. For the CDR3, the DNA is TGTGCCAGCAGTTTGCGACGCGGGGTCACTGAAGCTTTCTTT.